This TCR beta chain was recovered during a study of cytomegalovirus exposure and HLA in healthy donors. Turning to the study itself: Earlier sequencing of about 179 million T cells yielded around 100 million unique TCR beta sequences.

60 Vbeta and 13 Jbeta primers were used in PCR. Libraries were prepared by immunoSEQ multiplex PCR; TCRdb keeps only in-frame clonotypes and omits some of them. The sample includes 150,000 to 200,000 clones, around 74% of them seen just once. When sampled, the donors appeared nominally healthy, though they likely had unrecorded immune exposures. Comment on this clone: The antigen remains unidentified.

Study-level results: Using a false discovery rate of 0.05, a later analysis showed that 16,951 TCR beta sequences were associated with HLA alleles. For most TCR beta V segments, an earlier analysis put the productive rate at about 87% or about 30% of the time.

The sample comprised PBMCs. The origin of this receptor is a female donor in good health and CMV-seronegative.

The CDR3 protein is CASSLAGANTEAFF. In DNA form, the CDR3 reads TGTGCCAGCAGCTTAGCGGGAGCCAACACTGAAGCTTTCTTT. V is TRBV11-3 and J is TRBJ1-1; the D is unclear. V was trimmed by 1 base and J by 2 bases, leaving 8 bases between them. The germline gives CDR1 SGHNT, CDR2 YENEEA. The CDR3 extends over 14 amino acids.